These T cell receptor beta chains were read from a single sample in a study of blood T cell repertoires in COVID-19. Method: immunoSEQ multiplex PCR; TCRdb's copy keeps in-frame clones and lacks some. The sample has some 160,000 clones, about 77% seen once. The sample taken for sequencing was peripheral blood. These receptor sequences come from a man aged 60-69 years with acute or convalescent COVID-19. Both conserved end residues are part of each CDR3. The D gene is left open where the match is weak. Clone sizes are given selectively: once, few, many, or a class where the clone is expanded.

TRBD1	TRBV6-5	TRBJ2-1	-	TGTGCCAGCAGGAGACAGGGGGCGGGCTACAATGAGCAGTTCTTC	CASRRQGAGYNEQFF
TRBD1	TRBV29-1	TRBJ1-1	-	TGCAGCGTCGAACAGGGGGTGAACACTGAAGCTTTCTTT	CSVEQGVNTEAFF
TRBD2	TRBV5-1	TRBJ2-5	-	TGCGCCAGCAGCTTGGCCCTAGCGGGAGTTGAGACCCAGTACTTC	CASSLALAGVETQYF
TRBD1	TRBV5-4	TRBJ2-4	-	TGTGCCAGCAGCCAGGGACAGGGAGGAAACATTCAGTACTTC	CASSQGQGGNIQYF
TRBD1	TRBV7-2	TRBJ2-2	-	TGTGCCAGCAGCCTACGGGGTACAGGGGCTCGGACCGGGGAGCTGTTTTTT	CASSLRGTGARTGELFF
-	TRBV2	TRBJ1-4	-	TGTGCCAGCAGCGTACAGGGCTCAGCTAATGAAAAACTGTTTTTT	CASSVQGSANEKLFF
TRBD2	TRBV19	TRBJ2-3	-	TGTGCCAGTAGTATAGAGGGACTAGCGGCTAGCACAGATACGCAGTATTTT	CASSIEGLAASTDTQYF
-	TRBV7-7	TRBJ2-7	-	TGTGCCAGCAGCCCCGCGGCGACGGACTACGAGCAGTACTTC	CASSPAATDYEQYF
TRBD1	TRBV19	TRBJ1-1	-	TGTGCCAGTAGTGCCCAGGGGGCGCGAGGCACTGAAGCTTTCTTT	CASSAQGARGTEAFF
-	TRBV18	TRBJ2-2	-	TGTGCCAGCTCACCTCCGGGACATAGCACCGGGGAGCTGTTTTTT	CASSPPGHSTGELFF
-	TRBV7-4	TRBJ2-7	-	TGTGCCACTTGGGGGGGGCCCTACGAGCAGTACTTC	CATWGGPYEQYF
TRBD1	TRBV19	TRBJ1-1	few	TGTGCCAGTAACCCACAGGGGTTCCCTGAAGCTTTCTTT	CASNPQGFPEAFF
-	TRBV28	TRBJ2-1	-	TGTGCCAGCAGTTATGGAGGGAGAATAGGGCATGAGCAGTTCTTC	CASSYGGRIGHEQFF
TRBD2	TRBV18	TRBJ2-7	-	TGTGCCAGCTCACCACTAGCGGGAGGGCCCCACGAGCAGTACTTC	CASSPLAGGPHEQYF
-	TRBV29-1	TRBJ1-1	-	TGCAGCGTTGAAGAATCTAGTGAGGGTCTCGAAGCTTTCTTT	CSVEESSEGLEAFF
-	TRBV7-6	TRBJ2-1	-	TGTGCCAGCAGCTTAGTAGGGGTAGACTCCTACAATGAGCAGTTCTTC	CASSLVGVDSYNEQFF
TRBD2	TRBV11-2	TRBJ2-3	-	TGTGCCAGCAGCTTAGATTCTGGACTAGCGGGAGTCACAGATACGCAGTATTTT	CASSLDSGLAGVTDTQYF
TRBD2	TRBV7-3	TRBJ2-1	-	TGTGCCAGCAGCTTGACAGCGGGACAGCAGTTCTTC	CASSLTAGQQFF
TRBD2	TRBV4-1	TRBJ2-2	-	TGCGCCAGCAGCCAAGTTCCTAGCGGGAGGGCCGACACCGGGGAGCTGTTTTTT	CASSQVPSGRADTGELFF
-	TRBV30	TRBJ2-2	-	TGTGCCTGGAGTGTGGGACTGACCGGGGAGCTGTTTTTT	CAWSVGLTGELFF
-	TRBV5-1	TRBJ2-2	-	TGCGCCAGCAGCTCCAGGGTGACCGGGGAGCTGTTTTTT	CASSSRVTGELFF
-	TRBV2	TRBJ2-1	-	TGTGCCAGCACACCCCGGGTATACAATGAGCAGTTCTTC	CASTPRVYNEQFF
TRBD2	TRBV7-3	TRBJ2-1	-	TGCGCCAGCAGCTTAGACGGGAGGGCGCGGTACAATGAGCAGTTCTTC	CASSLDGRARYNEQFF
-	TRBV1	TRBJ2-5	-	TGCACCAGCAGCCAAGAGTTGAGGGGACACCCAGAGACCCAGTACTTC	CTSSQELRGHPETQYF
-	TRBV30	TRBJ2-1	-	TGTGCCTGGAGTGTATCCAGCGGGCCCTACAATGAGCAGTTCTTC	CAWSVSSGPYNEQFF
TRBD2	TRBV19	TRBJ2-5	-	TGTGCCAGTAGTTCCCCCTCTAGCGGAAAAGAGACCCAGTACTTC	CASSSPSSGKETQYF
-	TRBV27	TRBJ2-3	-	TGTGCCAGCAGTTTCCTAGCTGGAGATACGCAGTATTTT	CASSFLAGDTQYF
-	TRBV5-1	TRBJ2-1	-	TGCGCCAGCGGTGACCCCGGAGGTCGGAATGAGCAGTTCTTC	CASGDPGGRNEQFF
TRBD2	TRBV19	TRBJ2-3	-	TGTGCCAGTAGTACAAGGACTAGCGGGAGAAAAGATACGCAGTATTTT	CASSTRTSGRKDTQYF
-	TRBV15	TRBJ1-4	few	TGTGCCACCAGCAACGGAGGGAGTGCAACTAATGAAAAACTGTTTTTT	CATSNGGSATNEKLFF
TRBD1	TRBV11-2	TRBJ2-7	many	TGTGCCAGCAGCAGGGACAGCTACGAGCAGTACTTC	CASSRDSYEQYF
-	TRBV24-1	TRBJ2-4	-	TGTGCCACCAGTTCTGGACAGAAAAACATTCAGTACTTC	CATSSGQKNIQYF
-	TRBV10-3	TRBJ1-1	-	TGTGCCATCAGTGATTGGATGGGGGCTGGGACTGAAGCTTTCTTT	CAISDWMGAGTEAFF
TRBD2	TRBV7-9	TRBJ2-1	-	TGTGCCAGCAGCCCTGGGACTAGCGGGAGGGTTAGCTCCTACAATGAGCAGTTCTTC	CASSPGTSGRVSSYNEQFF
TRBD1	TRBV27	TRBJ2-7	few	TGTGCCAGCAGTTTTCAAGGGACAGGATACTACGAGCAGTACTTC	CASSFQGTGYYEQYF
-	TRBV4-1	TRBJ2-5	few	TGCGCCAGCAGCCAAGATGTGTCAGAAGAGACCCAGTACTTC	CASSQDVSEETQYF
-	TRBV7-9	TRBJ2-3	-	TGTGCCAGCAGCTTACTTTCTGGGGCGTCAGATACGCAGTATTTT	CASSLLSGASDTQYF
TRBD1	TRBV3-1/TRBV3-2	TRBJ2-7	-	TGTGCCAGCAGGCGAGACAGGGGCTCCTACGAGCAGTACTTC	CASRRDRGSYEQYF
TRBD2	TRBV11-2	TRBJ2-3	few	TGTGCCAGCAGCTTAGGGGAGGGGAGCACAGATACGCAGTATTTT	CASSLGEGSTDTQYF
-	TRBV19	TRBJ2-1	-	TGTGCCAGTAGTACAGGAGGCAATGAGCAGTTCTTC	CASSTGGNEQFF
TRBD1	TRBV19	TRBJ1-6	-	TGTGCCAGTAGTGGAGGACAGGGAGGTGGTTCACCCCTCCACTTT	CASSGGQGGGSPLHF
TRBD2	TRBV10-2	TRBJ2-1	-	TGCGCCAGCACCCCCGGACTAGCGGGAGTTCATGAGCAGTTCTTC	CASTPGLAGVHEQFF
-	TRBV28	TRBJ1-4	-	TGTGCCAGCAGTCTCACGGATGAAAAACTGTTTTTT	CASSLTDEKLFF
TRBD2	TRBV11-2	TRBJ2-5	-	TGTGCCAGCAGCTTCGGGACTACCCTCCAAGAGACCCAGTACTTC	CASSFGTTLQETQYF
-	TRBV6-5	TRBJ2-7	-	TGTGCCAGCACGGGGGGCTCATCCTACGAGCAGTACTTC	CASTGGSSYEQYF
-	TRBV7-9	TRBJ1-1	-	TGTGCCAGCAGCTCCCTTCGTACTGAAGCTTTCTTT	CASSSLRTEAFF
TRBD2	TRBV20-1	TRBJ2-7	-	TGCAGTGCTAGTCAGACTAGCGGACCCCCTAAACCCCCCGAGCAGTACTTC	CSASQTSGPPKPPEQYF
TRBD2	TRBV18	TRBJ2-5	-	TGTGCCAGCTCGGCAAGGACTAGCGGGGTCCAAGAGACCCAGTACTTC	CASSARTSGVQETQYF
TRBD1	TRBV10-3	TRBJ2-1	-	TGTGCCATCAGGGGTCGACAGGGTTTGTGGGGGGAGCAGTTCTTC	CAIRGRQGLWGEQFF
-	TRBV5-5	TRBJ2-3	-	TGTGCCAGCAGCTTCGGGACACCGGGAGATACGCAGTATTTT	CASSFGTPGDTQYF